The rows below give T cell receptor beta chains drawn from one sample of a study of metastatic and nonmetastatic thyroid tumors. Using MiXCR, TCRdb reanalyzed the PCR reads. This sample has roughly 58,000 clones; about 3.8% occur once, and the top ten carry 20% to 25%. The sequencing input was blood. The receptors were gathered from a female donor with papillary thyroid cancer or a benign thyroid nodule (not recorded which). Some clones in this sample may be carry-over from other donors' samples. Both conserved end residues are part of each CDR3. A D gene is named only where the DNA matches it firmly. Not all rows give a size; the values are once, few, many and, for expanded clones, a class.

few	-	TRBV6-1	TRBJ2-2	19	CASSEKDRGAVGPSGELFF	TGTGCCAGCAGTGAAAAAGATCGGGGCGCGGTAGGGCCCTCCGGGGAGCTGTTTTTT
-	-	TRBV20-1	TRBJ1-4	13	CSARGLVGEKLFF	TGCAGTGCTAGAGGCCTCGTGGGGGAAAAACTGTTTTTT
many	TRBD1	TRBV7-6	TRBJ2-7	14	CASSLEQGAYEQYF	TGTGCCAGCAGCTTAGAGCAGGGGGCGTACGAGCAGTACTTC
many	-	TRBV30	TRBJ1-6	13	CAWSGNFLTPLHF	TGTGCCTGGAGTGGGAACTTCTTAACACCCCTCCACTTT
many	-	TRBV7-3	TRBJ2-3	13	CASSLNSGDTQYF	TGTGCCAGCAGCTTAAACAGCGGGGATACGCAGTATTTT
few	TRBD1	TRBV6-2/TRBV6-3	TRBJ2-1	14	CASSYDRGLSEQFF	TGTGCCAGCAGTTACGACAGGGGGCTTAGTGAGCAGTTCTTC
many	-	TRBV13	TRBJ2-2	17	CASSPSRVVGNTGELFF	TGTGCCAGCAGCCCTAGCCGGGTGGTTGGGAACACCGGGGAGCTGTTTTTT
many	TRBD1	TRBV2	TRBJ1-4	15	CASKRETGVGEKLFF	TGTGCCAGCAAGAGGGAGACAGGGGTGGGTGAAAAACTGTTTTTT
many	-	TRBV18	TRBJ1-2	17	CASSPLKPPEGSYGYTF	TGTGCCAGCTCACCACTAAAACCTCCTGAGGGGTCCTACGGCTACACCTTC
once	TRBD2	TRBV7-8	TRBJ2-3	17	CASSYPASGGDTDTQYF	TGTGCCAGCAGCTATCCCGCTAGCGGGGGCGACACAGATACGCAGTATTTT
many	-	TRBV20-1	TRBJ1-1	11	CSGQQNTEAFF	TGCAGTGGCCAACAGAACACTGAAGCTTTCTTT
many	TRBD1	TRBV7-6	TRBJ1-6	16	CASSASFGQGRSPLHF	TGTGCCAGCAGCGCCTCTTTTGGACAGGGTCGATCACCCCTCCACTTT
many	-	TRBV7-6	TRBJ2-2	17	CASSLEADGANTGELFF	TGTGCCAGCAGTTTAGAGGCCGACGGAGCGAACACCGGGGAGCTGTTTTTT
few	TRBD1	TRBV5-6	TRBJ2-5	14	CASSLSRGLDTQYF	TGTGCCAGCAGCTTGAGCAGGGGGTTGGATACCCAGTACTTC
many	-	TRBV5-4	TRBJ1-2	15	CASSLVYPPTGGYTF	TGTGCCAGCAGCTTGGTGTATCCCCCTACTGGCGGCTACACCTTC
-	TRBD1	TRBV6-1	TRBJ2-5	14	CASRGARTGVPQYF	TGTGCCAGCAGAGGAGCCCGGACAGGGGTACCCCAGTACTTC
many	TRBD1	TRBV20-1	TRBJ1-2	16	CSASFRKTGTNYGYTF	TGCAGTGCTAGTTTTAGAAAGACAGGGACTAACTATGGCTACACCTTC
many	-	TRBV10-3	TRBJ1-4	15	CAISDATTTNEKLFF	TGTGCCATCAGTGATGCCACAACAACTAATGAAAAACTGTTTTTT
-	-	TRBV28	TRBJ1-2	14	CASSFPGVRYGYTF	TGTGCCAGCAGTTTCCCAGGGGTCCGCTATGGCTACACCTTC
many	-	TRBV5-6	TRBJ2-1	15	CASSSLAISYNEQFF	TGTGCCAGCAGCTCTCTAGCAATCTCCTACAATGAGCAGTTCTTC
-	TRBD2	TRBV11-2	TRBJ2-2	17	CAGSLWGLAGDSGELFF	TGTGCCGGCAGCCTGTGGGGGCTAGCGGGAGATTCCGGGGAGCTGTTTTTT
few	-	TRBV5-6	TRBJ1-2	14	CASSLSVWNYGYTF	TGTGCCAGCAGCTTGAGTGTTTGGAACTATGGCTACACCTTC
few	TRBD1	TRBV7-3	TRBJ2-1	14	CASSLGQDYNEQFF	TGTGCCAGCAGCTTAGGACAGGACTACAATGAGCAGTTCTTC
many	-	TRBV12-3/TRBV12-4	TRBJ1-5	12	CASSFTDQPQHF	TGTGCCAGCAGTTTTACCGATCAGCCCCAGCATTTT
many	TRBD1	TRBV12-3/TRBV12-4	TRBJ1-4	14	CASSLAGQGEKLFF	TGTGCCAGCAGTTTAGCGGGACAGGGTGAAAAACTGTTTTTT
-	TRBD1	TRBV19	TRBJ2-2	16	CASRPPGQGNTGELFF	TGTGCCAGTAGGCCCCCTGGACAGGGGAACACCGGGGAGCTGTTTTTC
many	TRBD1	TRBV5-1	TRBJ1-4	14	CASTLGTGGEKLFF	TGCGCCAGCACCTTAGGGACAGGGGGTGAAAAACTGTTTTTT
-	TRBD1	TRBV6-2/TRBV6-3	TRBJ2-3	17	CASSYSGQGYGTDTQYF	TGCGCCAGCAGCTATTCGGGACAGGGGTACGGGACAGATACGCAGTATTTT
many	-	TRBV2	TRBJ2-1	13	CASRVGSYNEQFF	TGTGCCAGCAGGGTCGGCTCCTACAATGAGCAGTTCTTC
many	-	TRBV19	TRBJ2-2	13	CASSPRLWRELFF	TGTGCCAGTAGTCCTAGATTGTGGAGGGAGCTGTTTTTT
many	TRBD1	TRBV29-1	TRBJ1-1	13	CSARQGLNTEAFF	TGCAGCGCCCGACAGGGGCTAAACACTGAAGCTTTCTTT
many	TRBD1	TRBV28	TRBJ1-1	12	CASNTGGTEAFF	TGTGCCAGCAATACAGGGGGCACTGAAGCTTTCTTT
many	-	TRBV30	TRBJ2-5	14	CAWSLQRGPETQYF	TGTGCCTGGAGTCTACAGAGGGGTCCAGAGACCCAGTACTTC
many	TRBD2	TRBV3-1	TRBJ2-4	15	CASSQGLATTLIQYF	TGTGCCAGCAGCCAAGGACTAGCCACCACTCTCATTCAGTACTTC
-	-	TRBV7-6	TRBJ2-1	14	CASSFFGRGNEQFF	TGTGCCAGCAGCTTTTTCGGGAGAGGAAATGAGCAGTTCTTC
many	TRBD1	TRBV2	TRBJ1-5	14	CASRGGQVNQPQHF	TGTGCCAGCAGGGGGGGACAGGTTAATCAGCCCCAGCATTTT
many	-	TRBV5-1	TRBJ2-1	17	CASSLQSGGVLQYEQFF	TGCGCCAGCAGCTTGCAAAGTGGTGGAGTGTTACAATATGAGCAGTTCTTC
-	-	TRBV20-1	TRBJ2-5	15	CSANGRVKGGETQYF	TGCAGTGCTAACGGAAGGGTAAAGGGGGGAGAGACCCAGTACTTC
many	-	TRBV19	TRBJ2-1	15	CASRPLQGGGNEQFF	TGTGCCAGTAGACCACTTCAGGGGGGCGGGAATGAGCAGTTCTTC